The 7 T cell receptor beta chains presented below share a single source sample, sequenced in a study of human T cells and chemical hapten exposure. Time point denoted: patch test 1, 2 weeks after DPC sensitization. Regarding treatment: therapeutic diphenylcyclopropenone sensitization with weekly scalp DPC. TCRdb re-analysed the RACE reads in MiXCR, keeping a single row per CDR3 protein. The data contain about 360,000 distinct CDR3 sequences, around 5% of them singletons. This specimen was whole blood, taken in connection with sensitization to the hapten diphenylcyclopropenone (DPC). Every receptor here comes from a woman aged 50 to 60 with alopecia areata. Some clones in this sample may be carry-over from other donors' samples.

The table lists this clonotype with many counts. V gene TRBV11-2 combines with J gene TRBJ1-1, with 10 bases aligning to TRBD1. Germline lookup yields CDR1 SGHAT and CDR2 FQNNGV. The CDR3 sequence is 13 residues long. V shed 5 bases and J 4 bases; nucleotides not matched to a gene: 1. DNA of the CDR3: TGTGCCAGCAGCGGGACAGGGGTCACTGAAGCTTTCTTT. Translated: CASSGTGVTEAFF.

In this sample, this clonotype turned up a few times. The chain links TRBV6-2 or TRBV6-3 to TRBJ2-7; no clear D. CDR1 MNHEY and CDR2 SVGEGT come from the germline V gene. V lost 4 bases to trimming and J lost 0 bases, with 13 bases between them. The CDR3 covers 15 residues. The CDR3 coding sequence is TGTGCCAGCAGTTCTCCCGGAATGAGCTCCTACGAGCAGTACTTC. Translated, it gives CASSSPGMSSYEQYF.

In its sample, this clonotype was seen many times. The chain has TRBV6-1 and TRBJ1-1; D not resolved. CDR3 size: 12 residues. Germline values: CDR1 MNHNS, CDR2 SASEGT. The V end was cut by 6 bases, the J end by 3 bases, with 8 bases between. The CDR3 DNA reads TGTGCCAGCAGGGATAGGTACACTGAAGCTTTCTTT. Its protein product is CASRDRYTEAFF.

This clonotype was counted many times. CDR3 DNA: TGTGCCAGCAGGACGACCGGCGGTAAGCAGTTCTTC. This sequence encodes CASRTTGGKQFF. The chain combines TRBV28 with TRBJ2-1; D is ambiguous. V was shortened by 6 bases and J by 11 bases, with 14 bases between the two germline ends. The length of the CDR3 is 12 residues. Germline V CDR1 and CDR2: MDHEN, SYDVKM.

The rearrangement uses TRBV3-1 and TRBJ2-7, with unresolved D. V dropped 4 bases and J dropped 2 bases, with 15 bases sitting between them. Germline CDR1 and CDR2: LGHDT and YNNKEL (reference sequence). This CDR3 is 15 amino acids long. The CDR3 protein is CASSLNPDVTYEQYF. CDR3 nucleotide sequence: TGTGCCAGCAGCCTGAATCCGGACGTTACCTACGAGCAGTACTTC.

Many counts were recorded for this clonotype. The chain uses TRBV7-8 and TRBJ1-1; D ambiguous. The germline gives CDR1 SGHVS, CDR2 FQNEAQ. The CDR3 loop spans 14 amino acids. V dropped 2 bases and J dropped 5 bases, with 12 bases sitting between them. The CDR3 spells CASSLRGAGTEAFF. In nucleotides, the CDR3 is TGTGCCAGCAGCTTAAGAGGCGCGGGGACTGAAGCTTTCTTT.

This clonotype appeared many times. The chain couples TRBV6-5 to TRBJ1-5; no clear D gene. CDR3 length: 13 residues. Germline V gene data show CDR1 as MNHEY and CDR2 as SVGAGI. Trimming left V 8 bases short and J 3 bases short, with 11 bases between. DNA for the CDR3: TGTGCCAGCCGGCCCAGGTTCAATCAGCCCCAGCATTTT. Translating gives CASRPRFNQPQHF.